This note documents a single T cell receptor (beta chain) sequence. The antigen remains undetermined. This sample was taken from a study of vaccination and CD4 T cells after COVID-19. Study-wide background: Nasal swab PCR had detected SARS-CoV-2 in convalescent patients, several mild and one severe. Overlapping SARS-CoV-2, HCoV-NL63, HCoV-OC43 and HCoV-229E spike peptides were used to stimulate cells.

V lost 4 bases to trimming and J lost 2 bases; unmatched junction nucleotides: 2. CDR3 length equals 15 residues. From germline, CDR1 is SGHAT and CDR2 FQDESV (reference sequence). The Oncomine TCR Beta short-read assay sequenced DNA from cultured CD4+ T cells. TCRdb reprocessed the PCR reads with MiXCR, giving one entry per CDR3 protein. The sample holds some 8,700 distinct CDR3 sequences, approximately 49% seen once. The treatment here: roughly 11-day PBMC culture with coronavirus spike peptide pools or control peptides (ViraFEST assay). With peptide pools, ViraFEST first expanded antigen-specific T cells and afterwards sequenced their TCRs. General study points: Only after vaccination were a median approximately 86% of convalescents' reactive clones seen.

Source material: CD4+ T cells from blood, cultured in vitro. The receptor's source is a human donor who had recovered from COVID-19. The rearrangement joins TRBV11-1 to TRBJ2-1, with TRBD2 matching over 10 bases. The CDR3 coding sequence is TGTGCCAGCAGCTCTAGCGGGAGAACCTACAATGAGCAGTTCTTC. It is translated as CASSSSGRTYNEQFF.